This TCR beta chain was identified in a study of T cell repertoires in cytomegalovirus infection. Study as a whole: Through public TCR beta signatures, both CMV infection and matching HLA type were indicated.

This CDR3 is 14 amino acids long. Germline values: CDR1 SGHTA, CDR2 FQGNSA. Unmatched junction bases numbered 11, after V lost 5 bases and J lost 11 bases. TCRdb redid the calling of the reads with MiXCR, one entry per CDR3 protein. The sample shows under 300,000 distinct CDR3 sequences, over 15% of them seen only once. Study-level results: CMV carriers having the relevant HLA were flagged by cumulative public TCR beta family frequency. Clonotype analysis showed dominance of the ex vivo response by HLA-C-restricted CMV-specific TCR beta clonotypes.

This clonotype came up many times. Antigen: not known. The rearrangement joins TRBV7-2 to TRBJ1-1; 10 positions match TRBD1. Sequenced input: CD8+ T cells from PBMCs. This TCR derives from a human donor in good health (CMV status not recorded). Some clones in this sample may be carry-over from other donors' samples. CDR3 in DNA: TGTGCCAGCAGCAGCCGACAGGGGGCTTGGACGGCTTTCTTT. Translated: CASSSRQGAWTAFF.